The 22 T cell receptor beta chains listed next were all sequenced from one sample in a study of blood T cell repertoires in COVID-19. Assay used: immunoSEQ multiplex PCR; TCRdb lists only in-frame clones, some missing. The repertoire holds 470,000 or so clones, with 70% to 90% as singletons. The sample consisted of peripheral blood. Every receptor here comes from a human donor in a cohort sampled during active COVID-19.

The chain employs TRBV3-1 (or the pseudogene TRBV3-2) and TRBJ2-7; 11 bases align to TRBD2. This CDR3 is 18 amino acids long. Germline V CDR1 and CDR2: LGHDT, YNNKEL (reference sequence). V shed 5 bases and J 0 bases; nucleotides not matched to a gene: 12. This CDR3 reads CASSLGSLAGGLSYEQYF. The DNA for the CDR3 is TGTGCCAGCAGCTTAGGGAGTCTAGCGGGAGGCCTCTCCTACGAGCAGTACTTC.

The chain recombines TRBV28 with TRBJ1-4; possible D gene TRBD1, 6 bases. CDR1 is MDHEN, CDR2 SYDVKM, per germline. This CDR3 region has 14 residues. V shed 1 base and J shed 6 bases, with 9 bases lying between them. The CDR3 loop is CASSLYREDEKLFF. In nucleotides, the CDR3 is TGTGCCAGCAGTTTATACAGGGAAGATGAAAAACTGTTTTTT.

The genes are TRBV19 and TRBJ2-1; maybe TRBD2 (6 bases). V was clipped by 1 base and J by 2 bases, with 15 bases between them. This CDR3 has 17 residues. From germline, CDR1 is LNHDA and CDR2 SQIVND (reference sequence). Written as DNA, the CDR3 is TGTGCCAGTAGTATAGCCCCTCGTTGGGGGGCCTACAATGAGCAGTTCTTC. This codes for CASSIAPRWGAYNEQFF.

The chain has TRBV7-2 and TRBJ1-1; D uncertain. Between the trimmed V and J ends, which lost 1 base and 9 bases, there was a span of 15 bases. This CDR3 contains 14 residues. The germline V gene encodes CDR1 SGHTA and CDR2 FQGNSA. The CDR3 spells CASSLEGSGRKAFF. The CDR3 DNA reads TGTGCCAGCAGCTTAGAGGGCTCCGGGAGGAAAGCTTTCTTT.

CDR3 protein: CASNRLRTGSNVLTF. The CDR3 DNA sequence: TGTGCCAGCAACCGTCTACGGACAGGGTCCAACGTCCTGACTTTC. The rearrangement links TRBV28 to TRBJ2-6; 8 bases line up with TRBD1. The V gene end was trimmed by 7 bases and the J gene end by 8 bases; junction bases not matched to a gene: 10. The CDR3 consists of 15 residues. Germline V gene lookup returns CDR1 MDHEN and CDR2 SYDVKM.

V and J are TRBV28 and TRBJ1-2; 8 nucleotides align to TRBD1. The CDR3 is made up of 14 amino acids. The J segment lost 8 bases and the V segment lost 5 bases, leaving 10 bases of the junction unmatched. Looked up from germline, CDR1 is MDHEN and CDR2 is SYDVKM. The CDR3 reads CASSRLDRVEGYTF. The CDR3 nucleotides read TGTGCCAGCAGTCGACTGGACAGGGTGGAGGGCTACACCTTC.

This clone was seen only a few times. The gene calls are TRBV9 and TRBJ2-7; no firm D call. Trimming pared 4 bases from V and 7 bases from J, leaving 21 bases between. This CDR3 is built from 15 residues. From germline, CDR1 is SGDLS and CDR2 YYNGEE. The CDR3 is CASSSPGLWVGEQYF. As DNA, the CDR3 is TGTGCCAGCAGCTCCCCCGGATTGTGGGTCGGGGAGCAGTACTTC.

V gene TRBV9 combines with J gene TRBJ2-2; weak D call: TRBD2 (6 bases). From germline, CDR1 is SGDLS and CDR2 YYNGEE. V was shortened by 2 bases and J by 2 bases, with 10 bases between the two germline ends. CDR3 size: 15 residues. CDR3 residues: CASSVGGANTGELFF. DNA of the CDR3: TGTGCCAGCAGCGTCGGCGGGGCTAACACCGGGGAGCTGTTTTTT.

This clone was observed a handful of times. The chain carries TRBV10-2 and TRBJ1-6; tentative D call: TRBD1 (6 bases). V was pared by 5 bases and J by 2 bases, with 10 bases between. The CDR3 runs 15 residues. Per the germline V gene, CDR1 is WSHSY and CDR2 is SAAADI. The CDR3 reads CASSLQGPYNSPLHF. The CDR3 DNA sequence: TGCGCCAGCAGTCTACAGGGACCCTATAATTCACCCCTCCACTTT.

The chain recombines TRBV4-2 with TRBJ2-7; 11 bases are shared with TRBD2. Trimming took 0 bases from V and 0 from J; bases not matched to a gene: 7. Per germline, CDR1 LGHNA and CDR2 YNFKEQ. The CDR3 is made up of 18 amino acids. CDR3: CASSQDPLAGVHSYEQYF. Here the CDR3 DNA reads TGTGCCAGCAGCCAAGATCCACTAGCGGGAGTCCACTCCTACGAGCAGTACTTC.

A single count supports this clone. The rearrangement joins TRBV24-1 to TRBJ1-2; no clear D gene. The CDR3 runs to 14 residues. CDR1 and CDR2 (germline): KGHDR, SFDVKD. Trimming pared 4 bases from V and 4 bases from J, leaving 12 bases between. The CDR3 is CATSDLGRGYGYTF. DNA of the CDR3: TGTGCCACCAGTGACCTTGGACGGGGCTATGGCTACACCTTC.

The J gene is TRBJ1-2, the V gene TRBV7-9; D unclear. The germline V gene has CDR1 SEHNR and CDR2 FQNEAQ (reference sequence). V lost 6 bases, J lost 4 bases, and 9 bases lay in between. The CDR3 length is 12 residues. The CDR3 loop is CASSRGPYGYTF. The CDR3 DNA reads TGTGCCAGCAGTAGAGGGCCCTATGGCTACACCTTC.

This clone came up a few times. The chain employs TRBV7-2 and TRBJ2-3; 7 bases fit TRBD2. Germline values: CDR1 SGHTA, CDR2 FQGNSA. This CDR3 region has 15 residues. V lost 5 bases to trimming and J lost 0 bases; unmatched junction nucleotides: 5. The CDR3 here is CASSPSGASTDTQYF. The CDR3 DNA follows: TGTGCCAGCAGCCCTAGCGGAGCCAGCACAGATACGCAGTATTTT.

The sample holds a few counts of this clone. This chain links TRBV7-2 with TRBJ2-1; TRBD2 agrees at 9 bases. The CDR3 loop spans 14 amino acids. Trimming cost V 6 bases and J 4 bases; bases outside gene matches: 4. The germline CDR1 and CDR2 sequences are SGHTA and FQGNSA. This chain's CDR3 is CASSSGSVYNEQFF. The CDR3 DNA reads TGTGCCAGCAGTAGCGGGAGTGTGTACAATGAGCAGTTCTTC.

In nucleotides, the CDR3 is TGTGCCAGCAGCCAACACAGGGGGGAATACAATGAGCAGTTCTTC. It yields the protein CASSQHRGEYNEQFF. The chain links TRBV4-2 to TRBJ2-1; 8 bases align to TRBD1. V lost 2 bases to trimming and J lost 4 bases; unmatched junction nucleotides: 4. The CDR3 totals 15 residues. The germline V gene has CDR1 LGHNA and CDR2 YNFKEQ.

This clone was recorded at least ten times. V usage is TRBV15 and J usage is TRBJ1-2; weak D call: TRBD1 (5 bases). Looked up from germline, CDR1 is LNHNV and CDR2 is YYDKDF (reference sequence). V was cut by 0 bases and J by 8 bases, with 19 bases left in between. This CDR3 has 16 residues. CDR3 amino acids: CATSRDRGVQARGYTF. In nucleotides, the CDR3 is TGTGCCACCAGCAGAGATCGGGGGGTGCAAGCGCGGGGCTACACCTTC.

This rearrangement joins TRBV4-2 to TRBJ1-2; D unclear. Germline assignment: CDR1 LGHNA and CDR2 YNFKEQ. The CDR3 totals 14 residues. Trimming took 1 base from V and 0 from J, leaving 6 bases between them. The CDR3 DNA sequence: TGTGCCAGCAGCCAAGTAACAGCTAACTATGGCTACACCTTC. Its translation: CASSQVTANYGYTF.

The rearrangement links TRBV11-2 to TRBJ2-3; weak D call: TRBD2 (5 bases). Germline V CDR1 and CDR2: SGHAT, FQNNGV. Trimming left V 4 bases short and J 0 bases short, with 17 bases between. This CDR3 has 17 residues. The CDR3 coding sequence is TGTGCCAGCAGCTCCCCCGTTGGTAGCGAAAGCACAGATACGCAGTATTTT. It specifies CASSSPVGSESTDTQYF.

This chain uses TRBV28 with TRBJ2-5; TRBD1 agrees at 10 bases. The trim removed 2 bases at V and 5 bases at J, leaving 8 bases unmatched. The CDR3 is 16 residues long. The V gene's germline CDR1 is MDHEN and CDR2 SYDVKM. The CDR3 is CASSLGQGEVGETQYF. CDR3 sequence (DNA): TGTGCCAGCAGTTTAGGACAGGGGGAGGTAGGGGAGACCCAGTACTTC. Full variable domain (missing parts from reference TRBV28 and TRBJ2-5): DVKVTQSSRYLVKRTGEKVFLECVQDMDHENMFWYRQDPGLGLRLIYFSYDVKMKEKGDIPEGYSVSREKKERFSLILESASTNQTSMYLCASSLGQGEVGETQYFGPGTRLLVL.

The rearrangement uses TRBV29-1 and TRBJ2-7; the D is unclear. Germline values: CDR1 SQVTM, CDR2 ANQGSEA. The germline V and J ends were trimmed by 7 bases and 0 bases, with 10 bases remaining between them. The CDR3 has 12 residues. CDR3 DNA: TGCAGCGCTCTCGGAGACTCCTACGAGCAGTACTTC. Protein product: CSALGDSYEQYF.

The V call is TRBV11-3, the J call TRBJ1-5, with TRBD1 matching over 7 bases. The CDR3 is made up of 14 amino acids. In germline, CDR1 is SGHNT, CDR2 YENEEA. The trim removed 5 bases at V and 1 base at J, leaving 2 bases unmatched. CDR3 loop: CASSKQGSNQPQHF. CDR3 sequence (DNA): TGTGCCAGCAGCAAACAGGGGAGCAATCAGCCCCAGCATTTT.

The genes are TRBV14 and TRBJ1-2; maybe TRBD1 (5 bases). Trimming took 3 bases from V and 8 from J, leaving 13 bases between them. CDR3 length: 13 amino acids. Germline CDR1 reads SGHDN; CDR2 reads FVKESK. The CDR3 region is CASSQTVVGGYTF. Here the CDR3 DNA reads TGTGCCAGCAGCCAGACAGTGGTTGGCGGCTACACCTTC.